This T cell receptor (beta chain) was retrieved from a study of identical twins. Notes on the study in general: Abundant beta clonotypes from cord blood had fewer insertions, unlike memory repertoires, which showed none. There was more out-of-frame TCR alpha sharing in monozygotic twins than models estimated.

Germline V gene lookup returns CDR1 SQVTM and CDR2 ANQGSEA. The ends were cut back, 6 bases at V and 4 bases at J, with 12 bases in the middle. The CDR3 loop spans 12 amino acids. Healthy Caucasian donors formed the entire cohort. Template switching introduced a universal primer site, and the cDNA bore unique molecular identifiers. TCRdb re-called the 5' RACE reads through MiXCR, storing one row per CDR3 protein. Of around 1.7 million distinct CDR3 sequences detected, 25% to 35% appear once; the ten largest clones hold 0.25% to 0.3%. With respect to this clonotype: Its antigen is as yet unknown.

This TCR derives from a newborn girl in good health. The chain combines TRBV29-1 with TRBJ2-5; weak D call: TRBD2 (5 bases). Sequences were obtained from cord blood. The CDR3 DNA reads TGCAGCGTCCGTATGGGAGTAGAGACCCAGTACTTC. It translates to CSVRMGVETQYF.